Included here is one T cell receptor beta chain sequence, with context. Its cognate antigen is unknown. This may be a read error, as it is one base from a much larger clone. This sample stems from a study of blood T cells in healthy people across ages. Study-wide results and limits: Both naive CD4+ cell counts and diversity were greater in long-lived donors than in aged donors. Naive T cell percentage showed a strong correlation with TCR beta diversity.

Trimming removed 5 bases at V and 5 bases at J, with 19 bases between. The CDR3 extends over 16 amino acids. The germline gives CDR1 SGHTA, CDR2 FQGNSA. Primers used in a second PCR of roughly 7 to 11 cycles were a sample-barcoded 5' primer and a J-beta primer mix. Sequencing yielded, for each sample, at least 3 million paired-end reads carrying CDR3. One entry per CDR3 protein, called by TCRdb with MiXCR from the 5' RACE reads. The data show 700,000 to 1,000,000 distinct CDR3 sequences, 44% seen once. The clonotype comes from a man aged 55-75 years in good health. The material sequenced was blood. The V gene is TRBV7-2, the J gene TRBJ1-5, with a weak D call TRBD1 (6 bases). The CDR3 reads CASSQNTGTHDQPQHF. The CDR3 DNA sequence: TGTGCCAGCAGCCAGAATACCGGGACACACGATCAGCCCCAGCATTTT.